These 30 T cell receptor beta chains came from one sample sequenced in a study of blood T cell repertoires in COVID-19. Method: immunoSEQ multiplex PCR; TCRdb's copy keeps in-frame clones and lacks some. The sample gives fewer than 400,000 clones, approximately 91% of which show up once; 3.9% is in the top ten. The source material was PBMCs or T cells enriched from blood (not recorded which). These TCRs come from a woman aged 25 to 39 who had been exposed to COVID-19.

This clone was seen a few times. In DNA, the CDR3 is TGTGCCAGCAGACTCAGGACAGGGGGGACTGAAGCTTTCTTT. Translated: CASRLRTGGTEAFF. The chain carries TRBV3-1 (or the pseudogene TRBV3-2) and TRBJ1-1, with 10 bases identical to TRBD1. Germline assignment: CDR1 LGHDT and CDR2 YNNKEL (reference sequence). The CDR3 length is 14 residues. The J segment lost 5 bases and the V segment lost 6 bases, leaving 6 bases of the junction unmatched.

CDR3 loop: CASKRSDEQFF. As DNA, the CDR3 is TGTGCCAGCAAGAGGAGCGATGAGCAGTTCTTC. V and J are TRBV2 and TRBJ2-1; D call uncertain. This CDR3 spans 11 amino acids. V was pared by 7 bases and J by 8 bases, with 9 bases between. The germline V gene has CDR1 SNHLY and CDR2 FYNNEI. The variable domain in full, completed from reference TRBV2 and TRBJ2-1, reads EPEVTQTPSHQVTQMGQEVILRCVPISNHLYFYWYRQILGQKVEFLVSFYNNEISEKSEIFDDQFSVERPDGSNFTLKIRSTKLEDSAMYFCASKRSDEQFFGPGTRLTVL.

J is TRBJ1-4 and V is TRBV5-6; D is unresolved. The CDR3 is 17 amino acids. Germline V gene data show CDR1 as SGHDT and CDR2 as YYEEEE. The V gene lost 4 bases and the J gene lost 10 bases, with 26 bases spanning the gap. CDR3 residues: CASSPGVGGSALPKLFF. For the CDR3, the DNA is TGTGCCAGCAGCCCTGGGGTCGGAGGGTCAGCCCTACCAAAACTGTTTTTT.

The CDR3 protein is CASSIGLAKSTDTQYF. Here the CDR3 DNA reads TGTGCCAGCAGTATAGGCCTAGCGAAGAGCACAGATACGCAGTATTTT. The V gene is TRBV2, the J gene TRBJ2-3, with D tentatively TRBD2 (6 bases). V dropped 5 bases and J dropped 0 bases, with 15 bases sitting between them. The CDR3 covers 16 residues. The V gene's germline CDR1 is SNHLY and CDR2 FYNNEI.

This rearrangement joins TRBV3-1 (or the pseudogene TRBV3-2) to TRBJ1-1; TRBD1 is a possible D gene (6 bases). Trimming stripped 4 bases from V and 1 base from J, with 10 bases between. Germline values: CDR1 LGHDT, CDR2 YNNKEL (reference sequence). This CDR3 spans 14 amino acids. Here the CDR3 reads CASSPRGRNTEAFF. Written as DNA, the CDR3 is TGTGCCAGCAGCCCCAGGGGCAGGAACACTGAAGCTTTCTTT.

The genes are TRBV23-1 and TRBJ1-5, with D possibly matching TRBD1 (5 bases). TRBV23-1 is designated an ORF whose function remains uncertain. V was pared by 0 bases and J by 6 bases, with 15 bases between. The CDR3 has 16 residues. The CDR3 loop is CASSQSSIRGGQPQHF. The CDR3 nucleotides read TGCGCCAGCAGTCAATCGTCGATTCGGGGGGGTCAGCCCCAGCATTTT.

CDR3 amino acids: CASSSVFTDTQYF. In DNA, the CDR3 is TGTGCCAGCAGCTCGGTATTCACAGATACGCAGTATTTT. The chain combines TRBV5-6 with TRBJ2-3; D is uncertain. V dropped 3 bases and J dropped 2 bases, with 7 bases sitting between them. Per germline, CDR1 SGHDT and CDR2 YYEEEE. The CDR3 spans 13 residues.

The chain recombines TRBV5-1 with TRBJ2-5, with 10 bases aligning to TRBD2. Trimming took 1 base from V and 3 from J; bases not matched to a gene: 3. CDR1 and CDR2 (germline): SGHRS, YFSETQ. CDR3 length equals 15 residues. This CDR3 is CASSLSSGGEETQYF. In DNA form, the CDR3 reads TGCGCCAGCAGCTTGTCTAGCGGGGGAGAAGAGACCCAGTACTTC.

This clone has just one count. V is TRBV15 and J is TRBJ1-6; D may be TRBD1 (6 bases). The CDR3 covers 15 residues. The V gene's germline CDR1 is LNHNV and CDR2 YYDKDF (reference sequence). Trimming left V 2 bases short and J 10 bases short, with 15 bases between. The CDR3 nucleotides are TGTGCCACCAGCAGATGGGGGACATCTGGGTCACCCCTCCACTTT. Encoded protein: CATSRWGTSGSPLHF.

The chain couples TRBV7-2 to TRBJ2-5; 10 bases are a match to TRBD2. The V and J ends lost 5 bases and 7 bases, in that order; junction bases with no gene match: 16. CDR3 length: 17 residues. Germline V lookup: CDR1 SGHTA, CDR2 FQGNSA. The DNA of the CDR3 is TGTGCCAGCAGCACCCGGGTTAGCGGGGGGATCTTTGTGACCCAGTACTTC. It encodes CASSTRVSGGIFVTQYF. The full variable domain, its missing parts supplied by reference TRBV7-2 and TRBJ2-5, is GAGVSQSPSNKVTEKGKDVELRCDPISGHTALYWYRQSLGQGLEFLIYFQGNSAPDKSGLPSDRFSAERTGGSVSTLTIQRTQQEDSAVYLCASSTRVSGGIFVTQYFGPGTRLLVL.

The chain joins TRBV5-1 to TRBJ1-1; 8 nucleotides align to TRBD1. The CDR3 is 15 residues long. The V gene end was trimmed by 0 bases and the J gene end by 5 bases; junction bases not matched to a gene: 6. Germline V CDR1 and CDR2: SGHRS, YFSETQ. CDR3 sequence: CASSLEPGGRTEAFF. Here the CDR3 DNA reads TGCGCCAGCAGCTTGGAACCAGGGGGCCGGACTGAAGCTTTCTTT.

V gene TRBV9 combines with J gene TRBJ2-2, with D maybe TRBD1 (5 bases). Germline CDR1 reads SGDLS; CDR2 reads YYNGEE. Trimming removed 4 bases at V and 6 bases at J, with 16 bases between. CDR3 length: 15 residues. DNA of the CDR3: TGTGCCAGCAGCCTCCCCGGGCAGGGCGCCGGGGAGCTGTTTTTT. Protein product: CASSLPGQGAGELFF.

The CDR3 reads CAWSVRGGRNEQFF. CDR3 DNA sequence: TGTGCCTGGAGTGTACGGGGGGGCCGCAATGAGCAGTTCTTC. The gene calls are TRBV30 and TRBJ2-1; 8 nucleotides align to TRBD2. Trimming removed 0 bases from V and 6 bases from J; junction bases left unmatched: 4. The CDR3 is made up of 14 amino acids. Germline V lookup: CDR1 GTSNPN, CDR2 SVGIG (reference sequence).

The chain links TRBV5-1 to TRBJ1-6, with D hard to call. CDR3 length: 15 residues. Germline CDR1 is SGHRS and CDR2 is YFSETQ. V shed 0 bases and J shed 8 bases, with 12 bases lying between them. CDR3 nucleotides: TGCGCCAGCAGCTTGGAGCTTCTTCGCGATTCACCCCTCCACTTT. It codes for CASSLELLRDSPLHF. Full variable domain (remainder filled in from reference TRBV5-1 and TRBJ1-6): KAGVTQTPRYLIKTRGQQVTLSCSPISGHRSVSWYQQTPGQGLQFLFEYFSETQRNKGNFPGRFSGRQFSNSRSEMNVSTLELGDSALYLCASSLELLRDSPLHFGNGTRLTVT.

This rearrangement joins TRBV5-3 to TRBJ2-7; TRBD2 matches at 13 bases. TRBV5-3 is flagged as an ORF with uncertain function. V lost 5 bases and J lost 4; bases outside the gene matches: 6. This CDR3 comprises 15 residues. The CDR3: CARRGGLAGSYEQYF. CDR3 in DNA: TGTGCCAGAAGAGGGGGACTAGCGGGGTCGTACGAGCAGTACTTC.

This sequence joins TRBV27 and TRBJ2-3, with 7 bases identical to TRBD1. CDR1 MNHEY and CDR2 SMNVEV come from the germline V gene (reference sequence). This CDR3 region has 16 residues. V lost 5 bases to trimming and J lost 1 base; unmatched junction nucleotides: 9. CDR3 sequence (DNA): TGTGCCAGCAGTGACCTCCAGGGGGAAGGCACAGATACGCAGTATTTT. This sequence encodes CASSDLQGEGTDTQYF.

V gene TRBV11-2 combines with J gene TRBJ2-7; D is uncertain. The CDR3 has 17 amino acids. Trimming removed 1 base at V and 7 bases at J, with 23 bases between. CDR1 is SGHAT and CDR2 is FQNNGV in the germline V gene. The CDR3 DNA is TGTGCCAGCAGCTTAGCGCCCCCGGCTAGACTGTTACTGGAGCAGTACTTC. Encoded protein: CASSLAPPARLLLEQYF. The complete variable domain, with remaining parts taken from reference TRBV11-2 and TRBJ2-7, reads EAGVAQSPRYKIIEKRQSVAFWCNPISGHATLYWYQQILGQGPKLLIQFQNNGVVDDSQLPKDRFSAERLKGVDSTLKIQPAKLEDSAVYLCASSLAPPARLLLEQYFGPGTRLTVT.

The CDR3 sequence is CASSYHRGNTYNEQFF. The CDR3 DNA sequence: TGTGCCAGCAGTTACCACAGGGGTAACACCTACAATGAGCAGTTCTTC. The rearrangement joins TRBV6-2 or TRBV6-3 to TRBJ2-1; TRBD1 matches at 7 bases. Germline loops: CDR1 MNHEY, CDR2 SVGEGT. The ends lost 2 bases at V and 2 bases at J; junction bases unmatched: 6. This CDR3 spans 16 amino acids.

V gene TRBV4-3 combines with J gene TRBJ1-6; 7 bases fit TRBD1. This CDR3 is built from 19 residues. Losses at the gene ends were 1 base for V and 0 bases for J; bases not matched to a gene: 9. In germline, CDR1 is LGHNA, CDR2 YSLEER. This CDR3 is CASSQVLGTGASYNSPLHF. The CDR3 nucleotides are TGCGCCAGCAGCCAAGTCTTGGGAACAGGGGCCTCCTATAATTCACCCCTCCACTTT.

The chain joins TRBV6-2 or TRBV6-3 to TRBJ2-7, with 12 bases aligning to TRBD2. The CDR3 covers 18 residues. Trimming took 2 bases from V and 4 from J; bases not matched to a gene: 12. Germline V gene lookup returns CDR1 MNHEY and CDR2 SVGEGT. CDR3 nucleotide sequence: TGTGCCAGCAGTTACACTAGCGGGGGGCCCGGCGGTTTTTACGAGCAGTACTTC. This sequence encodes CASSYTSGGPGGFYEQYF.

Details on this clone: Possible read error: a much larger clone is one base away. The chain has TRBV7-9 and TRBJ1-2; D is undetermined. Germline V lookup: CDR1 SEHNR, CDR2 FQNEAQ (reference sequence). Trimming left V 1 base short and J 3 bases short, with 6 bases between. The length of the CDR3 is 13 residues. This CDR3 is CASSLGRDYGYTF. The CDR3 region has the DNA TGTGCCAGCAGCTTAGGCCGGGACTATGGCTACACCTTC. Combining the CDR3 with reference TRBV7-9 and TRBJ1-2 gives the whole variable domain DTGVSQNPRHKITKRGQNVTFRCDPISEHNRLYWYRQTLGQGPEFLTYFQNEAQLEKSRLLSDRFSAERPKGSFSTLEIQRTEQGDSAMYLCASSLGRDYGYTFGSGTRLTVV.

V is TRBV5-1 and J is TRBJ2-2; TRBD1 might be the D (6 bases). CDR1 and CDR2 (germline): SGHRS, YFSETQ. This CDR3 is built from 16 residues. With 2 bases removed from V and 4 bases from J, the gap between germline ends came to 15 bases. The CDR3 sequence: CASSLGGRAVTGELFF. The CDR3 DNA reads TGCGCCAGCAGCTTAGGGGGAAGGGCCGTCACCGGGGAGCTGTTTTTT.

This clone was recorded only once. The chain has TRBV5-1 and TRBJ1-2; D possibly corresponds to TRBD1 (5 bases). The CDR3 consists of 16 residues. V lost 0 bases and J 1 base, leaving 13 bases between the germline ends. Germline lookup yields CDR1 SGHRS and CDR2 YFSETQ. The CDR3, as DNA: TGCGCCAGCAGCTTGGTCAGGGCGCGGGATAACTATGGCTACACCTTC. Translated, it gives CASSLVRARDNYGYTF.

The chain combines TRBV18 with TRBJ1-1; D is unclear. The CDR3 spans 14 residues. The V end lost 8 bases, the J end lost 1 base, and 14 bases lay between the germline ends. CDR1 and CDR2 from the germline V gene are KGHSH and LQKENI. The CDR3 spells CASVTEIRNTEAFF. CDR3 nucleotides: TGTGCCAGCGTCACAGAAATTAGGAACACTGAAGCTTTCTTT.

This clone was counted only a few times. J is TRBJ1-1 and V is TRBV5-5, with D maybe TRBD1 (5 bases). Deletions cut 2 bases from V and 7 bases from J, with 15 bases between. Germline V gives CDR1 SGHKS, CDR2 YYEKEE (reference sequence). This CDR3 spans 14 amino acids. Here the CDR3 reads CASSFEEGRVEAFF. The CDR3, as DNA: TGTGCCAGCAGCTTCGAGGAGGGGAGGGTTGAAGCTTTCTTT.

The chain has TRBV5-4 and TRBJ2-3; 12 bases are shared with TRBD2. Germline V gives CDR1 SGHNT, CDR2 YYREEE (reference sequence). This CDR3 has 20 residues. J lost 0 bases, V lost 2 bases, and 13 bases had no gene match. In nucleotides, the CDR3 is TGTGCCAGCAGCTTCAGACTAGCGGGGGCCGGCGGCGTGAGCACAGATACGCAGTATTTT. As protein: CASSFRLAGAGGVSTDTQYF.

V is TRBV11-1 and J is TRBJ2-1; possible D gene TRBD2, 6 bases. The CDR3 has 14 amino acids. The V end was cut by 7 bases, the J end by 4 bases, with 14 bases between. CDR1 SGHAT and CDR2 FQDESV come from the germline V gene (reference sequence). The CDR3 bases are TGTGCCAGCATGGGAGGAAGGAGTTACAATGAGCAGTTCTTC. Encoded protein: CASMGGRSYNEQFF. Based on the CDR3 plus reference TRBV11-1 and TRBJ2-1, the full variable domain is EAEVAQSPRYKITEKSQAVAFWCDPISGHATLYWYRQILGQGPELLVQFQDESVVDDSQLPKDRFSAERLKGVDSTLKIQPAELGDSAMYLCASMGGRSYNEQFFGPGTRLTVL.

This clone came up a few times. J is TRBJ1-4 and V is TRBV7-8; 10 nucleotides agree with TRBD1. V lost 3 bases to trimming and J lost 7 bases; unmatched junction nucleotides: 2. Germline V CDR1 and CDR2: SGHVS, FQNEAQ. The CDR3 is made up of 14 amino acids. As DNA, the CDR3 is TGTGCCAGCAGCTTCGGACAGGGGGGTGAAAAACTGTTTTTT. Translation gives CASSFGQGGEKLFF.

The gene calls are TRBV11-2 and TRBJ1-5, with D maybe TRBD1 (5 bases). Germline CDR1 is SGHAT and CDR2 is FQNNGV. The V end lost 1 base, the J end lost 2 bases, and 9 bases lay between the germline ends. The CDR3 totals 15 residues. CDR3 residues: CASSLAGEGNQPQHF. The CDR3, as DNA: TGTGCCAGCAGCTTAGCGGGGGAGGGCAATCAGCCCCAGCATTTT. The full variable domain, its missing parts supplied by reference TRBV11-2 and TRBJ1-5, is EAGVAQSPRYKIIEKRQSVAFWCNPISGHATLYWYQQILGQGPKLLIQFQNNGVVDDSQLPKDRFSAERLKGVDSTLKIQPAKLEDSAVYLCASSLAGEGNQPQHFGDGTRLSIL.

The sample holds one count of this clone. The V and J genes are TRBV19 and TRBJ1-2, with D perhaps TRBD1 (5 bases). Trimming left V 3 bases short and J 2 bases short, with 13 bases between. This CDR3 spans 15 amino acids. From germline, CDR1 is LNHDA and CDR2 SQIVND (reference sequence). CDR3 amino acids: CASSIAGLRNYGYTF. The CDR3 DNA reads TGTGCCAGTAGTATCGCAGGGTTACGAAACTATGGCTACACCTTC.